The 10 T cell receptor beta chains presented below share a single source sample, sequenced in a study of blood T cell repertoires in COVID-19. Some clones are missing from TCRdb's copy, which holds only in-frame ones; the method was immunoSEQ multiplex PCR. Of 90,000 or so clones listed, 72% are singletons. Sequenced sample: peripheral blood. Every receptor here comes from a woman in her sixties in a cohort sampled during active or convalescent COVID-19.

The CDR3 here is CASSLKGDNYQPQHF. The CDR3 nucleotides are TGCGCCAGCAGCTTGAAAGGGGATAATTACCAGCCCCAGCATTTT. J is TRBJ1-5 and V is TRBV5-1, with D tentatively TRBD1 (5 bases). CDR3 length equals 15 residues. Deletions cut 1 base from V and 7 bases from J, with 15 bases between. Germline assignment: CDR1 SGHRS and CDR2 YFSETQ.

This clone occurred a few times. The chain employs TRBV10-2 and TRBJ2-2, with 10 bases that match TRBD2. The CDR3 extends over 14 amino acids. Germline CDR1 WSHSY, CDR2 SAAADI. V gave up 7 bases and J gave up 5 bases; unmatched junction bases: 4. CDR3 loop: CASIIAGGTGELFF. The CDR3 coding sequence is TGCGCCAGCATCATAGCGGGGGGTACCGGGGAGCTGTTTTTT.

This CDR3 is CASSLRAGYQPQHF. The CDR3, as DNA: TGTGCCAGCAGTTTAAGGGCGGGGTATCAGCCCCAGCATTTT. The chain combines TRBV27 with TRBJ1-5; D gene unclear. The germline V gene encodes CDR1 MNHEY and CDR2 SMNVEV (reference sequence). V was cut by 2 bases and J by 5 bases, with 10 bases left in between. The CDR3 is 14 residues long.

The sample holds a few counts of this clone. The chain is built from TRBV2 and TRBJ2-7; 9 nucleotides align to TRBD1. The CDR3 is 16 amino acids. Germline assignment: CDR1 SNHLY and CDR2 FYNNEI. V dropped 3 bases and J dropped 9; count of bases not matched to a gene: 15. CDR3 region: CASSDSRDRAVVVQYF. Written as DNA, the CDR3 is TGTGCCAGCAGTGACTCGAGGGACAGGGCCGTTGTCGTGCAGTACTTC.

This clone was picked up many times. This chain links TRBV6-1 with TRBJ1-5; D not certain. The CDR3 has 16 amino acids. V was shortened by 4 bases and J by 0 bases, with 13 bases between the two germline ends. Germline V lookup: CDR1 MNHNS, CDR2 SASEGT. In DNA, the CDR3 is TGTGCCAGCAGTGCGACGGCGGGGAATAGCAATCAGCCCCAGCATTTT. It encodes CASSATAGNSNQPQHF.

This clone was seen only once. This rearrangement joins TRBV18 to TRBJ1-1, with D maybe TRBD1 (5 bases). CDR3 length: 17 amino acids. In germline, CDR1 is KGHSH, CDR2 LQKENI. With 3 bases removed from V and 6 bases from J, the gap between germline ends came to 23 bases. CDR3 in amino acids: CASSPLSRANSGAEAFF. The CDR3 DNA follows: TGTGCCAGCTCACCTTTATCCAGGGCCAATTCGGGTGCTGAAGCTTTCTTT.

CDR3 residues: CASSRGTSGGSNEQFF. The CDR3 DNA reads TGCGCCAGCAGTCGTGGGACTAGCGGGGGAAGTAATGAGCAGTTCTTC. V and J are TRBV10-2 and TRBJ2-1; 14 bases match TRBD2. The CDR3 has 16 residues. The germline CDR1 and CDR2 sequences are WSHSY and SAAADI. The J segment lost 7 bases and the V segment lost 5 bases, leaving 7 bases of the junction unmatched.

This chain uses TRBV14 with TRBJ2-3; 8 nucleotides match TRBD2. This CDR3 comprises 16 residues. Germline CDR1 is SGHDN and CDR2 is FVKESK. J gave up 1 base and V 1 base, and 4 bases lay outside the gene matches. Here the CDR3 DNA reads TGTGCCAGCAGCCAAGTAGGCGGGGGGCGCACAGATACGCAGTATTTT. Translation gives CASSQVGGGRTDTQYF.

The rearrangement joins TRBV3-1 (or the pseudogene TRBV3-2) to TRBJ2-5; 10 bases align to TRBD2. The V gene end was trimmed by 5 bases and the J gene end by 3 bases; junction bases not matched to a gene: 6. Germline values: CDR1 LGHDT, CDR2 YNNKEL (reference sequence). This CDR3 is built from 15 residues. CDR3 nucleotide sequence: TGTGCCAGCAGCGCTGCCGGGACTAGCGAAGAGACCCAGTACTTC. Its protein product is CASSAAGTSEETQYF.

The CDR3 DNA reads as TGTGCCAGCAGTTACTACGGACTCACAGATACGCAGTATTTT. Its protein product is CASSYYGLTDTQYF. The chain carries TRBV6-2 or TRBV6-3 and TRBJ2-3; possible D gene TRBD2, 5 bases. The V end lost 1 base, the J end lost 2 bases, and 7 bases lay between the germline ends. Germline values: CDR1 MNHEY, CDR2 SVGEGT. CDR3 size: 14 residues.